One and the same sample provided the 16 T cell receptor beta chains below, sequenced in a study of blood T cell repertoires in COVID-19. Clones were read by immunoSEQ multiplex PCR, and TCRdb kept only the in-frame ones, dropping some. The table shows under 550,000 clones, with 70% to 90% occurring only once. The source material was peripheral blood. The receptors derive from a man aged 18 to 35 with COVID-19, enrolled during active disease.

The chain combines TRBV25-1 with TRBJ2-5, with D possibly matching TRBD2 (5 bases). This CDR3 contains 14 residues. Trimming shortened V by 11 bases and J by 5 bases, and 21 bases separated the two germline ends. Per germline, CDR1 MGHDK and CDR2 SYGVNS. This chain's CDR3 is CAPTSGVREETQYF. In DNA, the CDR3 is TGTGCCCCCACCAGCGGCGTGAGGGAGGAGACCCAGTACTTC.

A single count supports this clone. The chain carries TRBV5-4 and TRBJ1-3; D gene ambiguous. Germline loops: CDR1 SGHNT, CDR2 YYREEE (reference sequence). The CDR3 spans 13 residues. Trimming removed 6 bases at V and 3 bases at J, with 10 bases between. CDR3 nucleotide sequence: TGTGCCAGCAAGGAAGGAGTTGGAAACACCATATATTTT. Its protein product is CASKEGVGNTIYF.

J is TRBJ2-7 and V is TRBV2; possibly TRBD1 for D (6 bases). This CDR3 has 15 residues. The germline V gene encodes CDR1 SNHLY and CDR2 FYNNEI. V dropped 0 bases and J dropped 6 bases, with 15 bases sitting between them. The CDR3 sequence: CASSEALYRAGEQYF. For the CDR3, the DNA is TGTGCCAGCAGTGAAGCGCTTTACAGGGCTGGCGAGCAGTACTTC.

The CDR3, as DNA: TGTGCTAGTGGTTTGGGATTACAGGGAAGGAGGACAGATACGCAGTATTTT. It yields the protein CASGLGLQGRRTDTQYF. The chain links TRBV12-5 to TRBJ2-3, with D maybe TRBD1 (6 bases). Trimming removed 1 base from V and 3 bases from J, with 17 bases in between. Germline-derived CDR1 and CDR2 are LGHNT and FRNRAP. CDR3 length: 17 amino acids.

The chain combines TRBV5-1 with TRBJ2-7; TRBD2 matches at 7 bases. The CDR3 totals 16 residues. Germline V gene sequence: CDR1 SGHRS, CDR2 YFSETQ. V shed 4 bases and J 2 bases; nucleotides not matched to a gene: 12. CDR3 in amino acids: CASSRSLAGVAYEQYF. CDR3 in DNA: TGCGCCAGCAGCCGGTCCCTTGCGGGAGTCGCCTACGAGCAGTACTTC.

The rearrangement joins TRBV11-2 to TRBJ2-7, with 8 bases that match TRBD2. V was pared by 3 bases and J by 3 bases, with 4 bases of the junction left unmatched. This CDR3 has 14 amino acids. Per the germline V gene, CDR1 is SGHAT and CDR2 is FQNNGV. CDR3 sequence: CASSLYGTSYEQYF. CDR3 DNA sequence: TGTGCCAGCAGCTTGTACGGGACTAGCTACGAGCAGTACTTC.

V usage is TRBV20-1 and J usage is TRBJ2-3; 9 bases are a match to TRBD2. After removal of 6 bases from V and 0 bases from J, the junction contained 10 bases not matched to a gene. This CDR3 comprises 16 residues. Germline-derived CDR1 and CDR2 are DFQATT and SNEGSKA (reference sequence). CDR3 amino acids: CSASIVRGGSTDTQYF. CDR3 nucleotides: TGCAGTGCCAGTATCGTGCGGGGGGGCAGCACAGATACGCAGTATTTT.

The chain carries TRBV2 and TRBJ2-1, with D possibly matching TRBD2 (6 bases). V lost 2 bases and J lost 0, with 8 bases in between. This CDR3 is 15 amino acids long. CDR1 is SNHLY, CDR2 FYNNEI, per germline. This CDR3 reads CASSERRGSYNEQFF. CDR3 DNA sequence: TGTGCCAGCAGTGAAAGGCGGGGCTCCTACAATGAGCAGTTCTTC.

This clone is a singleton in its sample. The rearrangement links TRBV20-1 to TRBJ1-4; 7 nucleotides match TRBD1. This CDR3 is 15 amino acids long. The J segment lost 7 bases and the V segment lost 3 bases, leaving 11 bases of the junction unmatched. The germline CDR1 and CDR2 sequences are DFQATT and SNEGSKA (reference sequence). The CDR3 loop reads CSASQGGPGSEKLFF. CDR3 DNA: TGCAGTGCTAGTCAAGGGGGCCCAGGTAGTGAAAAACTGTTTTTT.

V is TRBV4-1 and J is TRBJ2-3, with 11 bases that match TRBD2. Germline V lookup: CDR1 MGHRA, CDR2 YSYEKL. This CDR3 has 17 amino acids. V shed 3 bases and J 2 bases; nucleotides not matched to a gene: 7. CDR3 nucleotides: TGCGCCAGCAGCCAGGAGAGACTAGCGGGAATCACAGATACGCAGTATTTT. As protein: CASSQERLAGITDTQYF.

V gene TRBV18 combines with J gene TRBJ2-1, with 10 bases matching TRBD2. The CDR3 has 15 residues. The V and J ends lost 3 bases and 10 bases, in that order; junction bases with no gene match: 9. Germline values: CDR1 KGHSH, CDR2 LQKENI. CDR3 in amino acids: CASSPVGTSDREQFF. The CDR3 DNA reads as TGTGCCAGCTCACCGGTTGGGACTAGCGATCGGGAGCAGTTCTTC.

The rearrangement uses TRBV6-5 and TRBJ1-5, with 7 bases lining up with TRBD1. Germline CDR1 and CDR2: MNHEY and SVGAGI. Losses at the gene ends were 5 bases for V and 5 bases for J; bases not matched to a gene: 9. The CDR3 is 15 residues long. The CDR3 bases are TGTGCCAGCAGTAGGGACAGCCAGATCGATCAGCCCCAGCATTTT. It specifies CASSRDSQIDQPQHF.

This clone was counted a few times. The chain couples TRBV15 to TRBJ2-3; 8 nucleotides align to TRBD1. V shed 1 base and J 4 bases; nucleotides not matched to a gene: 7. Looked up from germline, CDR1 is LNHNV and CDR2 is YYDKDF (reference sequence). The CDR3 loop spans 16 amino acids. The CDR3 DNA is TGTGCCACCAGCAGAGTAGGGAGGACAGGGTCAGATACGCAGTATTTT. As protein: CATSRVGRTGSDTQYF.

CDR3 residues: CASSLHAGLGYTF. The CDR3 DNA reads TGTGCCAGCAGCTTACACGCGGGACTTGGCTACACCTTC. V is TRBV11-3 and J is TRBJ1-2; possible D gene TRBD1, 5 bases. Trimming cost V 2 bases and J 7 bases, with 11 bases left between them. The V gene's germline CDR1 is SGHNT and CDR2 YENEEA. The CDR3 consists of 13 residues.

This clone was seen only a few times. The CDR3 loop is CASSETSEEQPQHF. CDR3 nucleotides: TGTGCCAGCAGTGAAACCTCGGAGGAGCAGCCCCAGCATTTT. The rearrangement uses TRBV2 and TRBJ1-5; D call uncertain. The CDR3 runs to 14 residues. Trimming left V 2 bases short and J 7 bases short, with 12 bases between. Germline V gene data show CDR1 as SNHLY and CDR2 as FYNNEI.

The chain recombines TRBV19 with TRBJ2-7; tentatively, D is TRBD1 (6 bases). The germline CDR1 and CDR2 sequences are LNHDA and SQIVND (reference sequence). Between the trimmed V and J ends, which lost 5 bases and 4 bases, there was a span of 15 bases. This CDR3 contains 14 residues. The CDR3 DNA reads TGTGCCAGTAGTGCCGAACAGGGATTATACGAGCAGTACTTC. It codes for CASSAEQGLYEQYF.